The 5 T cell receptor beta chains presented below share a single source sample, sequenced in a study of OX40 agonist ivuxolimab in advanced cancers. The repertoire was sequenced with immunoSEQ multiplex PCR; TCRdb's copy has only in-frame clones and lacks some. The sample carries 40,000 to 60,000 clones, 60% to 80% recorded once. Sequences were derived from CD4+ or CD8+ T cells sorted from blood, sampled in a trial of the OX40 agonist ivuxolimab. These receptor sequences come from an adult with an advanced solid tumor such as melanoma, head and neck, liver or kidney cancer.

The V and J genes are TRBV19 and TRBJ2-1, with 7 positions matching TRBD2. The germline gives CDR1 LNHDA, CDR2 SQIVND (reference sequence). Trimming took 0 bases from V and 7 from J; bases not matched to a gene: 9. The CDR3 loop spans 16 amino acids. CDR3 nucleotide sequence: TGTGCCAGTAGTATAGATGTGGGGGAGGGCCTGAATGAGCAGTTCTTC. Residues: CASSIDVGEGLNEQFF.

V usage is TRBV7-9 and J usage is TRBJ2-7; 7 bases align to TRBD2. CDR3 size: 14 residues. Per the germline V gene, CDR1 is SEHNR and CDR2 is FQNEAQ (reference sequence). J lost 2 bases, V lost 5 bases, and 6 bases had no gene match. The CDR3 DNA reads as TGTGCCAGCAGCACCAGCGGGACCACCTACGAGCAGTACTTC. Protein product: CASSTSGTTYEQYF.

The chain has TRBV10-3 and TRBJ2-1, with D perhaps TRBD1 or TRBD2 (5 bases each). Trimming removed 2 bases at V and 16 bases at J, with 18 bases between. Germline assignment: CDR1 ENHRY and CDR2 SYGVKD. The CDR3 is made up of 13 amino acids. DNA of the CDR3: TGTGCCATCAGTGAGAGTCGGGGCACCCAGCGATTCTTC. It is translated as CAISESRGTQRFF.

The gene calls are TRBV19 and TRBJ2-7; TRBD2 matches at 7 bases. The length of the CDR3 is 14 residues. From germline, CDR1 is LNHDA and CDR2 SQIVND (reference sequence). V was pared by 3 bases and J by 6 bases, with 8 bases of the junction left unmatched. The CDR3 DNA reads TGTGCCAGTAGTATGGTGGGAGGGCCAAGCGAGCAGTACTTC. It yields the protein CASSMVGGPSEQYF.

The chain has TRBV28 and TRBJ1-5; 7 nucleotides align to TRBD1. The trim removed 5 bases at V and 6 bases at J, leaving 7 bases unmatched. Germline assignment: CDR1 MDHEN and CDR2 SYDVKM. This CDR3 is 14 amino acids long. In nucleotides, the CDR3 is TGTGCCAGCAGTCAGCAACAGGGGTTTCAGCCCCAGCATTTT. Encoded protein: CASSQQQGFQPQHF.